This TCR beta chain stems from a study of T cell repertoires in cytomegalovirus infection. Background on the study: TCR beta signatures that were public indicated CMV infection and matching HLA type.

A single record per CDR3 protein comes from TCRdb applying MiXCR to the reads. The sample carries about 740,000 distinct CDR3 sequences, less than 40% recorded once. Points from the study as a whole: HLA-C-restricted TCR beta clonotypes specific for CMV led the ex vivo response. Cumulated frequencies of public TCR beta families served to identify carriers of CMV plus the relevant HLA.

The V and J ends lost 3 bases and 4 bases respectively, with 9 bases between them. The CDR3 is made up of 14 amino acids. Germline V gene lookup returns CDR1 MDHEN and CDR2 SYDVKM. A note on this clonotype: Its antigen is still unknown.

The chain links TRBV28 to TRBJ2-2, with D unresolved. The specimen sequenced was PBMCs. The clonotype comes from a human donor in good health (CMV status not recorded). Some clones in this sample may be carry-over from other donors' samples. CDR3 sequence: CASSFQSGTGELFF. CDR3 DNA sequence: TGTGCCAGCAGTTTTCAGTCTGGCACCGGGGAGCTGTTTTTT.